This is a list of T cell receptor beta chains from one sample in a study of blood T cell repertoires in COVID-19. Repertoires were generated with immunoSEQ multiplex PCR, while TCRdb's copy carries only in-frame clones and drops some. This sample yields over 300,000 clones, of which approximately 90% are seen a single time; around 0.97% belongs to the top ten. The sequencing sample was made of PBMCs or T cells enriched from blood (not recorded which). These receptors were taken from a woman aged 25 to 45 with acute COVID-19. Each CDR3 is given with its conserved first and last residue. Fields, in order: J gene, V gene, D gene, clone size, CDR3 DNA, CDR3 protein. The D gene is left open where the match is weak. Clone size is stated in some rows and not others, as once, few, many or a class when expanded.

>TRBJ2-7|TRBV6-1|TRBD2|.
TGTGCCAGCAGTGAGGTTAGCGGGTTTTCCTACGAGCAGTACTTC
CASSEVSGFSYEQYF
>TRBJ2-7|TRBV5-1|.|once
TGCGCCAGCAGCTTGGAGGCTAGCTCGGTGAGCGAGCAGTACTTC
CASSLEASSVSEQYF
>TRBJ2-2|TRBV7-9|TRBD1|.
TGTGCCAGCACCAGACAGGGGGGAAACTCTAAGAACACCGGGGAGCTGTTTTTT
CASTRQGGNSKNTGELFF
>TRBJ2-2|TRBV27|.|.
TGTGCCAGCAGTTCCGGGTCCTACACCGGGGAGCTGTTTTTT
CASSSGSYTGELFF
>TRBJ2-3|TRBV11-2|.|.
TGTGCCAGCAGCTTAGGGTCAGGATCTAGCACAGATACGCAGTATTTT
CASSLGSGSSTDTQYF
>TRBJ2-1|TRBV3-1/TRBV3-2|TRBD2|.
TGTGCCAGCAGCCGCGGGGGGGTCTCCTACAATGAGCAGTTCTTC
CASSRGGVSYNEQFF
>TRBJ1-5|TRBV4-1|.|.
TGCGCCAGCAGCCAAGATCCGGGGGGCAGCCATCAGCCCCAGCATTTT
CASSQDPGGSHQPQHF
>TRBJ2-1|TRBV18|.|.
TGTGCCAGCTCCGGGCAGGGCGGCTCCTACAATGAGCAGTTCTTC
CASSGQGGSYNEQFF
>TRBJ2-5|TRBV5-5|TRBD2|.
TGTGCCAGCAGCCCCGGGACTAAGGTAGGGACCCAGTACTTC
CASSPGTKVGTQYF
>TRBJ2-3|TRBV10-3|TRBD2|.
TGTGCCATCAGTGAGAGGACTAGCGTCGGCACAGATACGCAGTATTTT
CAISERTSVGTDTQYF
>TRBJ1-2|TRBV27|.|.
TGTGCCAGCAGGAGACTACAGGGAAACTATGGCTACACCTTC
CASRRLQGNYGYTF
>TRBJ1-1|TRBV14|.|.
TGTGCCAGCAGCCAAGCACTTAACACTGAAGCTTTCTTT
CASSQALNTEAFF
>TRBJ2-7|TRBV27|.|.
TGTGCCAGCAGCATCCGCGGGACAGCTTTGGGCGAGCAGTACTTC
CASSIRGTALGEQYF
>TRBJ1-2|TRBV15|.|.
TGTGCCACCTATACCAGGGGTGGCTACACCTTC
CATYTRGGYTF
>TRBJ1-1|TRBV18|.|.
TGTGCCAGCTCAGATACAGAATACACTGAAGCTTTCTTT
CASSDTEYTEAFF
>TRBJ2-1|TRBV10-3|TRBD2|.
TGTGCCATCAGTGAAAGTCTAGCGGGGTCCGTGGAGCAGTTCTTC
CAISESLAGSVEQFF
>TRBJ2-3|TRBV5-1|.|.
TGCGCCAGCAGCTTGGGAATCGGGGGAAGGGACACAGATACGCAGTATTTT
CASSLGIGGRDTDTQYF